These 32 T cell receptor beta chains share one sample of origin, sequenced in a study of blood T cell repertoires in COVID-19. Some clones are missing from TCRdb's copy, which holds only in-frame ones; the method was immunoSEQ multiplex PCR. The sample carries more than 40,000 clones, approximately 83% recorded once. The sample comprised peripheral blood. These receptors were collected from a human donor in a cohort sampled during active COVID-19. The donor label of this sample is uncertain.

This clone was recorded once. V and J are TRBV21-1 and TRBJ2-5; TRBD1, the table's D call, lacks a check against the DNA. TRBV21-1 is a documented pseudogene. This CDR3 has 15 amino acids. DNA of the CDR3: TGTGCCAGCAGCACCCCCCGGGACAGACAAGAGACCCAGTACTTC. Translating gives CASSTPRDRQETQYF.

The chain employs TRBV4-1 and TRBJ2-2; TRBD1 matches at 7 bases. The length of the CDR3 is 14 residues. The germline CDR1 and CDR2 sequences are MGHRA and YSYEKL. V dropped 4 bases and J dropped 3; count of bases not matched to a gene: 2. CDR3 DNA sequence: TGCGCCAGCAGCCGTGGACAGGACACCGGGGAGCTGTTTTTT. It codes for CASSRGQDTGELFF.

The chain links TRBV9 to TRBJ2-1, with 12 bases lining up with TRBD1. V dropped 2 bases and J dropped 3; count of bases not matched to a gene: 3. The CDR3 spans 16 residues. Germline CDR1 and CDR2: SGDLS and YYNGEE. This chain's CDR3 is CASSVGTGGDYNEQFF. Here the CDR3 DNA reads TGTGCCAGCAGCGTGGGGACAGGGGGCGACTACAATGAGCAGTTCTTC.

The chain links TRBV6-1 to TRBJ2-1, with 7 bases that match TRBD2. The CDR3 sequence is 17 residues long. In germline, CDR1 is MNHNS, CDR2 SASEGT. V dropped 2 bases and J dropped 0; count of bases not matched to a gene: 7. CDR3: CASSELSGASSYNEQFF. In DNA form, the CDR3 reads TGTGCCAGCAGTGAACTGAGCGGGGCCAGCTCCTACAATGAGCAGTTCTTC.

The CDR3 reads CASSQGQGFTEAFF. The CDR3 region has the DNA TGTGCCAGCAGCCAGGGACAGGGATTCACTGAAGCTTTCTTT. This chain connects TRBV5-4 to TRBJ1-1; 9 bases line up with TRBD1. J gave up 4 bases and V 4 bases, and 5 bases lay outside the gene matches. The germline V gene encodes CDR1 SGHNT and CDR2 YYREEE (reference sequence). The CDR3 is 14 residues long.

This chain uses TRBV3-1 (or the pseudogene TRBV3-2) with TRBJ2-1, with 8 bases fitting TRBD2. Germline CDR1 reads LGHDT; CDR2 reads YNNKEL (reference sequence). V dropped 3 bases and J dropped 2; count of bases not matched to a gene: 15. The CDR3 sequence is 19 residues long. Here the CDR3 DNA reads TGTGCCAGCAGCCAGAAGGTGGATGGGCGGGGGGCCACCTACAATGAGCAGTTCTTC. It translates to CASSQKVDGRGATYNEQFF.

V gene TRBV6-1 combines with J gene TRBJ1-3; 7 bases are shared with TRBD1. V shed 4 bases, J shed 7 bases, and the junction held 13 bases outside the gene matches. Germline V lookup: CDR1 MNHNS, CDR2 SASEGT. The length of the CDR3 is 16 residues. The CDR3 region has the DNA TGTGCCAGCAGTGTTGGGGACAGTTCCCCCTGGAACACCATATATTTT. It specifies CASSVGDSSPWNTIYF.

This clone was seen a few times. V gene TRBV12-3 or TRBV12-4 combines with J gene TRBJ1-2, with D possibly being TRBD1 (5 bases). Trimming shortened V by 1 base and J by 4 bases, and 7 bases separated the two germline ends. This CDR3 has 13 amino acids. The CDR3 is CASSLVTGYGYTF. Here the CDR3 DNA reads TGTGCCAGCAGTTTAGTTACAGGCTATGGCTACACCTTC.

CDR3 nucleotides: TGTGCCAGCAGCTTAGGGACACAAAGATCTGGAAACACCATATATTTT. It encodes CASSLGTQRSGNTIYF. The J gene is TRBJ1-3, the V gene TRBV7-9; maybe TRBD1 (5 bases). The CDR3 totals 16 residues. Germline lookup yields CDR1 SEHNR and CDR2 FQNEAQ (reference sequence). V lost 1 base to trimming and J lost 1 base, with 11 bases between them.

The chain couples TRBV6-5 to TRBJ1-4; weak D call: TRBD1 (6 bases). Germline-derived CDR1 and CDR2 are MNHEY and SVGAGI. The V gene lost 5 bases and the J gene lost 6 bases, with 16 bases spanning the gap. The CDR3 totals 15 residues. In nucleotides, the CDR3 is TGTGCCAGCAGTACCCCCGGGGGGGCGGATGAAAAACTGTTTTTT. It encodes CASSTPGGADEKLFF.

The chain recombines TRBV5-1 with TRBJ2-7, with D perhaps TRBD1 (5 bases). Looked up from germline, CDR1 is SGHRS and CDR2 is YFSETQ. This CDR3 spans 13 amino acids. Trimming removed 2 bases from V and 2 bases from J, with 8 bases in between. CDR3 DNA sequence: TGCGCCAGCAGCTTCCAGGGTACCTACGAGCAGTACTTC. As protein: CASSFQGTYEQYF. Complete variable domain (other parts from reference TRBV5-1 and TRBJ2-7): KAGVTQTPRYLIKTRGQQVTLSCSPISGHRSVSWYQQTPGQGLQFLFEYFSETQRNKGNFPGRFSGRQFSNSRSEMNVSTLELGDSALYLCASSFQGTYEQYFGPGTRLTVT.

V and J are TRBV24-1 and TRBJ2-1, with D possibly being TRBD1 (6 bases). The CDR3 extends over 14 amino acids. The germline CDR1 and CDR2 sequences are KGHDR and SFDVKD. V was clipped by 1 base and J by 7 bases, with 10 bases between them. The CDR3 protein is CATSDLTGTNEQFF. As DNA, the CDR3 is TGTGCCACCAGTGATTTAACAGGGACAAATGAGCAGTTCTTC.

V is TRBV19 and J is TRBJ1-3, with D unresolved. From germline, CDR1 is LNHDA and CDR2 SQIVND (reference sequence). V dropped 6 bases and J dropped 4 bases, with 4 bases sitting between them. CDR3 length equals 11 residues. This chain's CDR3 is CASRAGNTIYF. CDR3 nucleotides: TGTGCCAGTAGAGCAGGAAACACCATATATTTT. The full variable domain, rest sourced from reference TRBV19 and TRBJ1-3, is DGGITQSPKYLFRKEGQNVTLSCEQNLNHDAMYWYRQDPGQGLRLIYYSQIVNDFQKGDIAEGYSVSREKKESFPLTVTSAQKNPTAFYLCASRAGNTIYFGEGSWLTVV.

V gene TRBV13 combines with J gene TRBJ2-1, with TRBD2 matching 14 bases. The CDR3 loop spans 18 amino acids. Germline CDR1 is PRHDT and CDR2 is FYEKMQ (reference sequence). V was clipped by 5 bases and J by 9 bases; unmatched bases: 15. CDR3: CASSLSQGLAGGQGEQFF. The DNA for the CDR3 is TGTGCCAGCAGCCTTAGTCAAGGACTAGCGGGGGGCCAGGGTGAGCAGTTCTTC.

About this clone: Other DNA sequences of this sample code for an identical CDR3. V and J are TRBV7-3 and TRBJ2-1, with D maybe TRBD2 (6 bases). Looked up from germline, CDR1 is SGHTA and CDR2 is FQGTGA. This CDR3 is 14 amino acids long. V shed 5 bases and J shed 2 bases, with 10 bases lying between them. DNA of the CDR3: TGTGCCAGCAGCCCGGGACTTGCCTACAATGAGCAGTTCTTC. Protein product: CASSPGLAYNEQFF.

This clone appeared once. The V and J genes are TRBV12-3 or TRBV12-4 and TRBJ1-2, with a weak D call TRBD1 (6 bases). The length of the CDR3 is 11 residues. V was pared by 10 bases and J by 6 bases, with 12 bases between. The CDR3 is CATSQGNGYTF. The CDR3 nucleotides read TGTGCCACCTCCCAGGGGAATGGCTACACCTTC.

The chain is built from TRBV2 and TRBJ2-7, with D perhaps TRBD1 (5 bases). V was shortened by 4 bases and J by 2 bases, with 9 bases between the two germline ends. Germline CDR1 reads SNHLY; CDR2 reads FYNNEI. This CDR3 is 13 amino acids long. CDR3 in DNA: TGTGCCAGCAGTGGAACAGGCGCCTACGAGCAGTACTTC. Protein sequence: CASSGTGAYEQYF. The full variable domain, rest sourced from reference TRBV2 and TRBJ2-7, is EPEVTQTPSHQVTQMGQEVILRCVPISNHLYFYWYRQILGQKVEFLVSFYNNEISEKSEIFDDQFSVERPDGSNFTLKIRSTKLEDSAMYFCASSGTGAYEQYFGPGTRLTVT.

This clone has just one count. The chain is built from TRBV9 and TRBJ1-1; D is perhaps TRBD1 (5 bases). Trimming stripped 6 bases from V and 4 bases from J, with 16 bases between. The CDR3 is made up of 14 amino acids. Per germline, CDR1 SGDLS and CDR2 YYNGEE. In DNA form, the CDR3 reads TGTGCCAGCACCCGTCAGGGCCAGGGCACTGAAGCTTTCTTT. Encoded protein: CASTRQGQGTEAFF.

This clone was counted a single time. This chain links TRBV18 with TRBJ2-2; 9 nucleotides agree with TRBD1. V shed 0 bases and J 5 bases; nucleotides not matched to a gene: 4. This CDR3 is 16 amino acids long. Germline V gene data show CDR1 as KGHSH and CDR2 as LQKENI. CDR3 bases: TGTGCCAGCTCACCACCAGGGACAGGGAAGACCGGGGAGCTGTTTTTT. Its protein is CASSPPGTGKTGELFF. Drawing the rest from reference TRBV18 and TRBJ2-2, the complete variable domain is NAGVMQNPRHLVRRRGQEARLRCSPMKGHSHVYWYRQLPEEGLKFMVYLQKENIIDESGMPKERFSAEFPKEGPSILRIQQVVRGDSAAYFCASSPPGTGKTGELFFGEGSRLTVL.

The rearrangement links TRBV7-3 to TRBJ1-1, with a possible D match to TRBD1 (5 bases). The length of the CDR3 is 15 residues. Germline assignment: CDR1 SGHTA and CDR2 FQGTGA. V dropped 5 bases and J dropped 1 base, with 14 bases sitting between them. The CDR3 is CASSKQGSGNTEAFF. Here the CDR3 DNA reads TGTGCCAGCAGCAAGCAGGGAAGTGGGAACACTGAAGCTTTCTTT.

The J gene is TRBJ2-2, the V gene TRBV10-3, with TRBD2 as a possible D gene (7 bases). Germline lookup yields CDR1 ENHRY and CDR2 SYGVKD. V gave up 4 bases and J gave up 6 bases, with 15 bases separating them. This CDR3 region has 15 residues. DNA of the CDR3: TGTGCCATCAGTGTGGCGGGGGCCAGCTCCGGGGAGCTGTTTTTT. Translated, it gives CAISVAGASSGELFF.

The gene calls are TRBV5-5 and TRBJ1-5; D might be TRBD1 (5 bases). Deletions cut 0 bases from V and 4 bases from J, with 14 bases between. CDR1 and CDR2 (germline): SGHKS, YYEKEE (reference sequence). The CDR3 covers 16 residues. CDR3 DNA: TGTGCCAGCAGCTTGGAAGGAACGGGACTAAATCAGCCCCAGCATTTT. This gives the protein CASSLEGTGLNQPQHF.

This chain uses TRBV28 with TRBJ1-5; TRBD1 matches at 7 bases. V gave up 7 bases and J gave up 0 bases; unmatched junction bases: 15. This CDR3 is built from 18 residues. Per germline, CDR1 MDHEN and CDR2 SYDVKM. CDR3 sequence reads: CASKETGSYGDSNQPQHF. The CDR3, as DNA: TGTGCCAGCAAAGAGACAGGGTCTTATGGAGATAGCAATCAGCCCCAGCATTTT.

The CDR3 bases are TGTGCCAGCAGCTTATCAGGGACAGGGGTCACAGATACGCAGTATTTT. It encodes CASSLSGTGVTDTQYF. The chain links TRBV7-2 to TRBJ2-3; TRBD1 aligns across 10 bases. The CDR3 has 16 residues. The germline V gene has CDR1 SGHTA and CDR2 FQGNSA. Trimming cost V 2 bases and J 2 bases; bases outside gene matches: 4.

The chain has TRBV20-1 and TRBJ2-3, with 13 bases that match TRBD2. V lost 3 bases and J lost 8; bases outside the gene matches: 8. CDR3 length equals 15 residues. CDR1 and CDR2 from the germline V gene are DFQATT and SNEGSKA (reference sequence). CDR3 nucleotides: TGCAGTGCTAGTCCCACTAGCGGGGGGGCGGGTACGCAGTATTTT. Its translation is CSASPTSGGAGTQYF.

The genes are TRBV7-9 and TRBJ2-6; 9 bases align to TRBD1. This CDR3 spans 17 amino acids. The ends lost 9 bases at V and 0 bases at J; junction bases unmatched: 9. Germline V gene lookup returns CDR1 SEHNR and CDR2 FQNEAQ (reference sequence). The chain's CDR3 is CASRREQGASGANVLTF. The CDR3 DNA is TGTGCCAGTAGGCGAGAACAGGGGGCCTCTGGGGCCAACGTCCTGACTTTC.

J is TRBJ1-6 and V is TRBV10-3; 7 nucleotides line up with TRBD1. Germline trimming cut 7 bases from V and 7 bases from J; bases unmatched to any gene: 4. This CDR3 contains 13 residues. Germline CDR1 reads ENHRY; CDR2 reads SYGVKD. The CDR3 sequence is CAINPDRNSPLHF. The CDR3 coding sequence is TGTGCCATCAACCCGGACAGGAATTCACCCCTCCACTTT.

The CDR3 sequence is CASSLIAGSSYEQYF. DNA for the CDR3: TGTGCCAGCAGCTTGATCGCCGGGAGCTCCTACGAGCAGTACTTC. The chain is built from TRBV5-5 and TRBJ2-7; tentatively, D is TRBD2 (6 bases). The V end was cut by 1 base, the J end by 0 bases, with 11 bases between. The CDR3 contains 15 residues. Germline CDR1 reads SGHKS; CDR2 reads YYEKEE (reference sequence).

The chain carries TRBV10-3 and TRBJ1-2; TRBD1 aligns across 9 bases. The CDR3 contains 13 residues. V shed 4 bases and J 10 bases; nucleotides not matched to a gene: 7. Germline V CDR1 and CDR2: ENHRY, SYGVKD. The CDR3 protein is CAISGDRVAAYTF. CDR3 in DNA: TGTGCCATCAGTGGGGACAGGGTAGCGGCCTACACCTTC.

The rearrangement uses TRBV3-1 (or the pseudogene TRBV3-2) and TRBJ2-7; TRBD1 matches at 7 bases. The CDR3 loop spans 15 amino acids. V gave up 1 base and J gave up 4 bases; unmatched junction bases: 7. CDR1 and CDR2 from the germline V gene are LGHDT and YNNKEL (reference sequence). This chain's CDR3 is CASSQGWDRKYEQYF. DNA of the CDR3: TGTGCCAGCAGCCAAGGATGGGACAGAAAATACGAGCAGTACTTC.

V gene TRBV10-3 combines with J gene TRBJ2-3, with D uncertain. CDR1 is ENHRY, CDR2 SYGVKD, per germline. V lost 7 bases and J lost 0, with 8 bases in between. The CDR3 sequence is 13 residues long. The CDR3 sequence is CAINNGSTDTQYF. The CDR3 bases are TGTGCCATCAATAACGGGAGCACAGATACGCAGTATTTT.

The gene calls are TRBV24-1 and TRBJ2-3; 8 nucleotides line up with TRBD2. The trim removed 0 bases at V and 5 bases at J, leaving 9 bases unmatched. The CDR3 totals 17 residues. Per germline, CDR1 KGHDR and CDR2 SFDVKD. This chain's CDR3 is CATSDLASGGGRDTQYF. The CDR3 DNA reads as TGTGCCACCAGTGATTTGGCGAGCGGGGGCGGGAGAGATACGCAGTATTTT.